What follows are 24 T cell receptor beta chains derived from one specimen sequenced in a study of identical twins. Via MiXCR, TCRdb re-called the 5' RACE reads, giving one row per CDR3 protein. This table has 200,000 to 250,000 distinct CDR3 sequences, approximately 7.9% appearing once. Another study also made use of these data, one on yellow fever vaccine responses in identical twins.

Sequenced material: CD8+ T cells sorted from blood. Receptors were obtained from a woman younger than 35 in good health.

This clonotype has at least ten counts. The V gene is TRBV5-1, the J gene TRBJ1-2, with D unresolved. Looked up from germline, CDR1 is SGHRS and CDR2 is YFSETQ. The V end was cut by 5 bases, the J end by 4 bases, with 9 bases between. There are 12 residues in the CDR3. The CDR3 here is CASRMGSYGYTF. DNA for the CDR3: TGCGCCAGCAGGATGGGATCCTATGGCTACACCTTC.

V usage is TRBV5-2 and J usage is TRBJ1-1; the listed D gene, TRBD1, was not tested against the DNA. TRBV5-2 represents a pseudogene. The CDR3 consists of 17 residues. CDR3 residues: CARRLSLGFRGNTEAFF. CDR3 bases: TGTGCCAGGAGACTTTCCCTGGGTTTTCGGGGGAACACTGAAGCTTTCTTT.

This chain connects TRBV29-1 to TRBJ2-1, with 14 bases fitting TRBD2. CDR1 is SQVTM and CDR2 is ANQGSEA in the germline V gene. The length of the CDR3 is 17 residues. Trimming cost V 6 bases and J 1 base; bases outside gene matches: 8. The CDR3 spells CSVGGLAGDRSYNEQFF. The CDR3 DNA reads TGCAGCGTCGGGGGACTAGCGGGAGATCGGTCCTACAATGAGCAGTTCTTC.

This CDR3 is CATSTSRGGNQPQHF. CDR3 nucleotides: TGTGCCACCAGCACATCCAGAGGGGGCAATCAGCCCCAGCATTTT. The chain uses TRBV15 and TRBJ1-5; tentatively, D is TRBD1 (5 bases). CDR3 size: 15 residues. V was shortened by 4 bases and J by 2 bases, with 12 bases between the two germline ends. Germline V gene data show CDR1 as LNHNV and CDR2 as YYDKDF (reference sequence).

The J gene is TRBJ2-3, the V gene TRBV5-1; possible D gene TRBD1, 6 bases. Germline CDR1 reads SGHRS; CDR2 reads YFSETQ. The CDR3 sequence is 18 residues long. The V and J ends lost 0 bases and 4 bases respectively, with 21 bases between them. CDR3 loop: CASSLGVNRELAADTQYF. CDR3 DNA: TGCGCCAGCAGCTTGGGAGTTAACAGGGAGCTCGCCGCAGATACGCAGTATTTT. Combining the CDR3 with reference TRBV5-1 and TRBJ2-3 gives the whole variable domain KAGVTQTPRYLIKTRGQQVTLSCSPISGHRSVSWYQQTPGQGLQFLFEYFSETQRNKGNFPGRFSGRQFSNSRSEMNVSTLELGDSALYLCASSLGVNRELAADTQYFGPGTRLTVL.

This clonotype was seen ten or more times. The V call is TRBV28, the J call TRBJ2-2, with D maybe TRBD1 (6 bases). V was shortened by 7 bases and J by 1 base, with 16 bases between the two germline ends. The CDR3 is 16 amino acids. In germline, CDR1 is MDHEN, CDR2 SYDVKM. This CDR3 reads CASIPAGTLNTGELFF. CDR3 DNA: TGTGCCAGCATCCCCGCCGGGACACTGAACACCGGGGAGCTGTTTTTT. The full variable domain, with the rest looked up from reference TRBV28 and TRBJ2-2, is DVKVTQSSRYLVKRTGEKVFLECVQDMDHENMFWYRQDPGLGLRLIYFSYDVKMKEKGDIPEGYSVSREKKERFSLILESASTNQTSMYLCASIPAGTLNTGELFFGEGSRLTVL.

A remark on this clonotype: A much larger clone differs from this one at a single base, so this may be a read error. CDR3 region: CASSQEHLRRDTQYF. CDR3 in DNA: TGTGCCAGCAGCCAAGAGCACCTCCGGCGAGATACGCAGTATTTT. V usage is TRBV4-2 and J usage is TRBJ2-3; D gene unclear. Trimming stripped 0 bases from V and 5 bases from J, with 12 bases between. Germline assignment: CDR1 LGHNA and CDR2 YNFKEQ. This CDR3 is 15 amino acids long.

This clonotype has at least ten counts. The chain employs TRBV12-3 or TRBV12-4 and TRBJ2-1, with 7 positions matching TRBD2. This CDR3 has 14 amino acids. The junction had 6 bases not matched to a gene; V was cut back by 6 bases and J by 4 bases. In DNA, the CDR3 is TGTGCCAGCAGGGAGGAGGGACTATACAATGAGCAGTTCTTC. This translates into CASREEGLYNEQFF.

V and J are TRBV7-9 and TRBJ2-7, with 9 bases matching TRBD1. Per the germline V gene, CDR1 is SEHNR and CDR2 is FQNEAQ (reference sequence). After removal of 1 base from V and 11 bases from J, the junction contained 6 bases not matched to a gene. The CDR3 runs to 13 residues. DNA of the CDR3: TGTGCCAGCAGCTTAGTCAACAGGGGGCCGGAGTACTTC. Protein: CASSLVNRGPEYF.

This clonotype appeared once. V is TRBV9 and J is TRBJ1-6; D ambiguous. The CDR3 runs to 12 residues. V was cut by 5 bases and J by 8 bases, with 8 bases left in between. Germline CDR1 reads SGDLS; CDR2 reads YYNGEE. The CDR3 reads CASRGKDSPLHF. The CDR3 DNA follows: TGTGCCAGCAGGGGGAAAGATTCACCCCTCCACTTT.

This clonotype occurred a few times. This sequence joins TRBV4-1 and TRBJ2-1; 8 bases are shared with TRBD1. The V gene's germline CDR1 is MGHRA and CDR2 YSYEKL. This CDR3 comprises 15 residues. The junction had 13 bases not matched to a gene; V was cut back by 1 base and J by 14 bases. The CDR3 protein is CASSQVQGAGNDEFF. The DNA for the CDR3 is TGCGCCAGCAGCCAAGTCCAGGGGGCAGGCAATGATGAGTTCTTC.

This clonotype was counted a few times. This rearrangement joins TRBV4-1 to TRBJ2-1; 9 nucleotides line up with TRBD2. CDR3 length: 17 amino acids. The germline gives CDR1 MGHRA, CDR2 YSYEKL. Losses at the gene ends were 0 bases for V and 4 bases for J; bases not matched to a gene: 7. The DNA for the CDR3 is TGCGCCAGCAGCCAAGAAGAGGCTAGCGGGACGTACAATGAGCAGTTCTTC. Translating it yields CASSQEEASGTYNEQFF.

There are a few counts of this clonotype. This chain connects TRBV9 to TRBJ1-3, with 8 positions matching TRBD1. Germline CDR1 SGDLS, CDR2 YYNGEE. V dropped 2 bases and J dropped 3; count of bases not matched to a gene: 13. This CDR3 spans 18 amino acids. This CDR3 is CASSVSWADRANGNTIYF. In nucleotides, the CDR3 is TGTGCCAGCAGCGTTTCCTGGGCGGACAGGGCAAATGGAAACACCATATATTTT.

This clonotype was seen more than once but under ten times. This chain connects TRBV20-1 to TRBJ1-5, with D hard to call. The germline gives CDR1 DFQATT, CDR2 SNEGSKA (reference sequence). This CDR3 is built from 12 residues. Trimming pared 6 bases from V and 6 bases from J, leaving 12 bases between. As DNA, the CDR3 is TGCAGTGCCCGACATCGCGGTCAGCCCCAGCATTTT. Translating gives CSARHRGQPQHF.

V and J are TRBV2 and TRBJ2-1; weak D call: TRBD1 (5 bases). The V gene's germline CDR1 is SNHLY and CDR2 FYNNEI. The V and J ends lost 3 bases and 6 bases respectively, with 15 bases between them. This CDR3 spans 15 amino acids. CDR3 sequence: CASSEVMDTSNEQFF. The CDR3 nucleotides are TGTGCCAGCAGTGAGGTTATGGACACGTCCAATGAGCAGTTCTTC. The whole variable domain, filled in from reference TRBV2 and TRBJ2-1, reads EPEVTQTPSHQVTQMGQEVILRCVPISNHLYFYWYRQILGQKVEFLVSFYNNEISEKSEIFDDQFSVERPDGSNFTLKIRSTKLEDSAMYFCASSEVMDTSNEQFFGPGTRLTVL.

Many counts were recorded for this clonotype. Here the CDR3 reads CSVVSGSYEQYF. The CDR3 DNA sequence: TGCAGCGTTGTCAGCGGTTCCTACGAGCAGTACTTC. V and J are TRBV29-1 and TRBJ2-7, with D perhaps TRBD2 (5 bases). The ends were cut back, 4 bases at V and 1 base at J, with 8 bases in the middle. Germline V CDR1 and CDR2: SQVTM, ANQGSEA. The CDR3 spans 12 residues.

This clonotype occurred a few times. CDR3 DNA sequence: TGTGCCAGCAGCCTGGGGGACGGATCCTACGAGCAGTACGTC. This codes for CASSLGDGSYEQYV. The rearrangement uses TRBV7-8 and TRBJ2-7, with D perhaps given as TRBD1 or TRBD2 (5 bases each). Germline lookup yields CDR1 SGHVS and CDR2 FQNEAQ. Trimming took off 5 bases at V and 1 base at J, with 12 bases between the two ends. The CDR3 has 14 amino acids.

This clonotype has ten or more counts. The chain links TRBV7-8 to TRBJ2-3; maybe TRBD2 (6 bases). V lost 1 base, J lost 3 bases, and 14 bases lay in between. The CDR3 totals 16 residues. Germline V gene sequence: CDR1 SGHVS, CDR2 FQNEAQ. CDR3 nucleotide sequence: TGTGCCAGCAGCTTAGAGGCGGGGTCGTGGACAGATACGCAGTATTTT. Its translation is CASSLEAGSWTDTQYF. The complete variable domain, with remaining parts taken from reference TRBV7-8 and TRBJ2-3, reads GAGVSQSPRYKVAKRGQDVALRCDPISGHVSLFWYQQALGQGPEFLTYFQNEAQLDKSGLPSDRFFAERPEGSVSTLKIQRTQQEDSAVYLCASSLEAGSWTDTQYFGPGTRLTVL.

The V and J genes are TRBV28 and TRBJ1-2; D gene uncertain. CDR1 is MDHEN, CDR2 SYDVKM, per germline. Trimming removed 5 bases at V and 6 bases at J, with 19 bases between. CDR3 length: 15 residues. This CDR3 reads CASSPSEDTKHGYTF. DNA of the CDR3: TGTGCCAGCAGTCCCTCGGAGGATACTAAGCATGGCTACACCTTC.

This clonotype was detected a few times. This rearrangement joins TRBV7-9 to TRBJ2-3; no reliable D call. The CDR3 length is 14 residues. Germline V gene sequence: CDR1 SEHNR, CDR2 FQNEAQ (reference sequence). V shed 1 base and J shed 2 bases, with 7 bases lying between them. CDR3 amino acids: CASSLVSPTDTQYF. The CDR3 DNA reads as TGTGCCAGCAGCTTAGTCTCCCCCACAGATACGCAGTATTTT.

This clonotype was seen more than once but under ten times. The chain combines TRBV13 with TRBJ2-6; D gene unclear. Trimming removed 5 bases from V and 1 base from J, with 12 bases in between. Germline CDR1 is PRHDT and CDR2 is FYEKMQ (reference sequence). The CDR3 totals 16 residues. This CDR3 reads CASSPSAASGANVLTF. CDR3 nucleotides: TGTGCCAGCAGCCCCTCGGCGGCATCTGGGGCCAACGTCCTGACTTTC.

This clonotype appeared many times. The rearrangement uses TRBV7-9 and TRBJ2-3; 7 bases line up with TRBD2. The V gene's germline CDR1 is SEHNR and CDR2 FQNEAQ (reference sequence). The V and J ends lost 5 bases and 5 bases, in that order; junction bases with no gene match: 13. There are 16 residues in the CDR3. CDR3 sequence (DNA): TGTGCCAGCAGCCCCTCGGGGCTAGCGGTTCAAGATACGCAGTATTTT. Translated: CASSPSGLAVQDTQYF.

This clonotype has more than one count but fewer than ten. This chain connects TRBV27 to TRBJ2-3; 8 positions agree with TRBD2. With 6 bases clipped from V and 6 bases from J, the junction kept 8 bases outside the gene matches. This CDR3 spans 14 amino acids. Germline-derived CDR1 and CDR2 are MNHEY and SMNVEV (reference sequence). CDR3 sequence (DNA): TGTGCCAGCAGATCCGGGACTAGTTCCGATACGCAGTATTTT. Translated: CASRSGTSSDTQYF.

This clonotype was picked up a small number of times. V and J are TRBV20-1 and TRBJ1-5; weak D call: TRBD1 (5 bases). From germline, CDR1 is DFQATT and CDR2 SNEGSKA (reference sequence). Trimming took 0 bases from V and 5 from J, leaving 14 bases between them. The CDR3 loop spans 15 amino acids. This CDR3 is CSARDPSRDDQPQHF. In DNA form, the CDR3 reads TGCAGTGCTAGAGATCCCAGCAGGGACGATCAGCCCCAGCATTTT.